This record concerns one TCR beta chain sequence. No antigen is known for it. After 5'RACE with constant-segment primers, TCR alpha and TCR beta cDNA libraries carrying sample barcodes and UMIs were obtained. TCRdb passed the 5' RACE reads through MiXCR, listing each CDR3 protein once. This sample has approximately 200,000 distinct CDR3 sequences; under 20% occur once, and the top ten carry approximately 2.1%. CDR1 and CDR2 from the germline V gene are SGHDT and YYEEEE. The CDR3 sequence is 15 residues long. J was trimmed by 4 bases and V by 4 bases; bases with no gene match: 5. These data come from a study of T-cell memory formation after mild COVID-19. Study-wide results and caveats: Second-wave clones with a day 37 peak had unconfirmed SARS-CoV-2 specificity. Pre-infection memory already had some responding clones, implying cross-reactive memory joined.

The sample consisted of PBMCs or a T cell subset sorted from them (not recorded which). The chain combines TRBV5-6 with TRBJ2-2; the match to TRBD2 covers 9 bases. The origin of this receptor is an adult woman who had mild COVID-19 (a few samples of this study predate the infection). Cell type and time point are not known. The CDR3, as DNA: TGTGCCAGCAGCCGGATTAGCGGGGGCACCGGGGAGCTGTTTTTT. Amino acids: CASSRISGGTGELFF. Full variable domain (missing parts from reference TRBV5-6 and TRBJ2-2): DAGVTQSPTHLIKTRGQQVTLRCSPKSGHDTVSWYQQALGQGPQFIFQYYEEEERQRGNFPDRFSGHQFPNYSSELNVNALLLGDSALYLCASSRISGGTGELFFGEGSRLTVL.